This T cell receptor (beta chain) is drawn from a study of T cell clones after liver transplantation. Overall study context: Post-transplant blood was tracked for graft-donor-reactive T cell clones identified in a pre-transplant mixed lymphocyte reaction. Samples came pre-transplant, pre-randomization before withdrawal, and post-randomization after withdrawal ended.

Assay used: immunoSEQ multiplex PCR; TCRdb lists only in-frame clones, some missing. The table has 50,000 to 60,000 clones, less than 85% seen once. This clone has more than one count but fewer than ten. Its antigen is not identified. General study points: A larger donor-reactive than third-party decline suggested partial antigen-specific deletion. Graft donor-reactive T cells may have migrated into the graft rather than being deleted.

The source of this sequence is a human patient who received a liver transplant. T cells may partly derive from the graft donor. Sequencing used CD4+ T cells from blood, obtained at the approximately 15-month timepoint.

The CDR3 DNA follows: TGTGCCAGCAGCTTATCTGTCCACGAGCAGTACTTC. Residues: CASSLSVHEQYF. The rearrangement uses TRBV11-2 and TRBJ2-7; D is uncertain. The length of the CDR3 is 12 residues. Germline V gene data show CDR1 as SGHAT and CDR2 as FQNNGV. V gave up 2 bases and J gave up 5 bases, with 7 bases separating them.